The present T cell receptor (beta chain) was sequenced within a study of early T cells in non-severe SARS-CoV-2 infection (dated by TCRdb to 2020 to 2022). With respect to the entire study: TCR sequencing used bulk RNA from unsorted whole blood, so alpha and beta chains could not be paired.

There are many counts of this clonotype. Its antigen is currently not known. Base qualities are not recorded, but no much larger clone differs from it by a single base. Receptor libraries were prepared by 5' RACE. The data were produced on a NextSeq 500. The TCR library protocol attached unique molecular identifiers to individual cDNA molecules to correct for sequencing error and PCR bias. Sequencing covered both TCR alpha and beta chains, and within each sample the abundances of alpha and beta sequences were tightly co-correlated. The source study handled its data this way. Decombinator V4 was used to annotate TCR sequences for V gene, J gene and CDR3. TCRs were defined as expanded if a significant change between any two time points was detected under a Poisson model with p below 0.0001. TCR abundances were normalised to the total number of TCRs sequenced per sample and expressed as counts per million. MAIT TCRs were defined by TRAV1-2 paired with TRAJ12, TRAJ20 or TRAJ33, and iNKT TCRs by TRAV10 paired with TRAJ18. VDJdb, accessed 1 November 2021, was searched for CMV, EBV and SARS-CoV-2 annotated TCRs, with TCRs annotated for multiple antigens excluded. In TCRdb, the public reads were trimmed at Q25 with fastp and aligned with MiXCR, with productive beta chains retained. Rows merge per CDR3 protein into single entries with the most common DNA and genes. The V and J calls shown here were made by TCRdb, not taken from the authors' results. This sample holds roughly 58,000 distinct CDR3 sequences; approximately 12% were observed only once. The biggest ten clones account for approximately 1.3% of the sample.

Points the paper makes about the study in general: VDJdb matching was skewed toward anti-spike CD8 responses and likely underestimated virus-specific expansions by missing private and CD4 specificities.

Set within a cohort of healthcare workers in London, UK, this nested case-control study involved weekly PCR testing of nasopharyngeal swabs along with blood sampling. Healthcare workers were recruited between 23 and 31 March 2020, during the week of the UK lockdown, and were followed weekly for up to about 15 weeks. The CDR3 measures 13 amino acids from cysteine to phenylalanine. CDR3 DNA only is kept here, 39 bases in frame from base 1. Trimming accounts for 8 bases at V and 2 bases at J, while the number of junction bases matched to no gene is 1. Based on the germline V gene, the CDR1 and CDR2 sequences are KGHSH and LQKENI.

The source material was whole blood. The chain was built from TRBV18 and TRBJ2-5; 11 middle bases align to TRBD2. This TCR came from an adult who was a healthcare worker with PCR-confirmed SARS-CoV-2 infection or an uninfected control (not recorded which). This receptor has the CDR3 CASRTSGQETQYF. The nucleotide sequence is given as TGTGCCAGCCGGACTAGCGGGCAAGAGACCCAGTACTTC.